This T cell receptor beta chain was recorded in a study of T cells in Graves' hyperthyroidism and ophthalmopathy (dated by TCRdb to the late 2010s). General notes on the study: Peripheral blood samples were taken at initial diagnosis, before any treatment was given. Once sampling was done, hyperthyroidism patients were given methimazole at a starting dose of 30 mg daily, whereas ophthalmopathy patients were given high-dose intravenous methylprednisolone. The 100 or so discovery patients were randomly split 7:3 into training and test sets. Thyroid tissue and blood T-cell repertoires from several Graves' hyperthyroidism patients were also compared in the study. A discovery cohort of around 100 patients, about 43 with Graves' ophthalmopathy and 57 with stable Graves' hyperthyroidism, was used to find distinguishing TCR V-J signatures. According to the paper, TCR Vbeta CDR3 sequencing was carried out on roughly 130 peripheral blood samples, which came from 40 to 45 ophthalmopathy, 75 to 80 hyperthyroidism and approximately 17 progressor patients. Prospective prediction of ophthalmopathy was tested in an independent validation cohort consisting of fewer than 20 hyperthyroidism patients and more than 15 patients who later progressed to ophthalmopathy.

Graves' hyperthyroidism was defined as stable when no progression to ophthalmopathy occurred over 18 months of follow-up. The hyperthyroidism patients were between 18 and 65 years old and newly diagnosed, with a disease duration of less than 2 months. Patients with uncontrolled infections, other autoimmune diseases, pregnancy or lactation were excluded. Clinical symptoms, serum thyroxine and TRAb, thyroid ultrasound, and orbital computed tomography formed the basis for the diagnoses. PBMCs were isolated from 10 ml of fresh peripheral blood by Ficoll-Paque density gradient centrifugation. Trizol reagent was used to extract total RNA, and RNA quality was then checked on an Agilent 2100 Bioanalyzer. This clonotype has a count of ten or more. Its specific antigen is unknown. Base qualities are missing; no much larger clone stands one base away. Amplification of TCR beta CDR3 regions was carried out from RNA transcripts. The TCR CDR3 was subjected to a first round of RT-PCR using the HTBI primer set and the Qiagen OneStep RT-PCR kit. The libraries were constructed in a second round of multiplex PCR and then size-selected and purified. The libraries were sequenced on an Illumina HiSeq2000 using paired-end 100 bp reads. Per the original workflow: SOAPnuke was used to process the raw data, removing reads that contained adapters or uncalled bases, had a mean Phred below 15, or lacked an exact match to the constant primer or identifier. COPE v1.2.5 was used to merge high-quality paired reads, and clonotypes were defined as unique nucleotide sequences. MiTCR v1.1 was used to align clonotypes to the IMGT TRBV, TRBD and TRBJ reference segments. The analysis included only V-J combinations with a frequency above 0.0001, which together covered 99% to 99.2% of the repertoires. The TCS score was defined as the ratio of F50 (clonal expansion) to E x V (chaos), calculated using BLOSUM62-based TCRdist between CDR3 peptides within each V-J. Welch's t-statistics and random forest reduced some 510 V-J features to roughly 13, which were used in a naive Bayes classifier (R e1071). TCRdb reprocessed the public reads (quality trimming at Q25 with fastp, clone calling with MiXCR) and kept in-frame beta chains. Identical CDR3 protein sequences are pooled into one entry, listed with their most common genes and DNA. The V and J calls follow TCRdb's processing rather than the paper's. The sample table holds 500,000 to 750,000 distinct CDR3 sequences, of which 15% to 18% were seen once. The ten most abundant clones make up about 7% of the sample.

The paper as a whole reports these results and caveats: In cross-validation, a model built on a 13 V-J signature told ophthalmopathy apart from stable hyperthyroidism with under 90% sensitivity and about 81% specificity, and in testing the same model reached 80%/75%. No statistical method was used to set the sample size in advance, and investigators knew the group allocation. Blood samples also contained most of the expanded thyroid clonotypes (frequency above 0.001), which suggests that blood repertoires may reflect thyroid immune responses. In validation, progression to ophthalmopathy was predicted by the model with 55% to 71% sensitivity and roughly 76% specificity, a median of about 6.8 months before onset.

The clonotype was recovered from a woman under 40 with Graves' hyperthyroidism. What was sequenced was blood.

The nucleotide sequence reads TGTGCCAGCAGTCTGACAGGGATGGGGCAGCCCCAGCATTTT. This sequence encodes CASSLTGMGQPQHF. The sequence links TRBV28 to TRBJ1-5; 7 nucleotides in the junction match TRBD1. The CDR3 sequence holds 14 residues, the cysteine and phenylalanine included. Only CDR3 DNA remains: 42 bases, in frame from the first base. Germline trimming: 5 bases from V, 7 bases from J; junction bases outside gene matches: 8. According to the germline V gene, CDR1 reads MDHEN and CDR2 reads SYDVKM.